Sequencing of this T cell receptor (beta chain) was carried out in a study of blood T cell repertoires in COVID-19. The assay was immunoSEQ multiplex PCR, and TCRdb's table has in-frame clones only and misses some. The sample records under 200,000 clones, around 79% being singletons. CDR3 length equals 14 residues. The ends lost 8 bases at V and 3 bases at J; junction bases unmatched: 9. Germline CDR1 and CDR2: KGHSH and LQKENI. Specimen: PBMCs or T cells enriched from blood (not recorded which). The chain carries TRBV18 and TRBJ2-7, with 8 bases identical to TRBD2. The TCR originated in a woman between 70 and 85 years old in a cohort exposed to, infected with or recovered from COVID-19 (not recorded which). Written as DNA, the CDR3 is TGTGCCAGCCATTCGCGGGGGGTGGACTACGAGCAGTACTTC. Translating gives CASHSRGVDYEQYF.